What follows are 29 T cell receptor beta chains derived from one specimen sequenced in a study of blood T cell repertoires in COVID-19 (TCRdb year 2020). The method behind the library was the immunoSEQ multiplex PCR assay. TCRdb holds this immuneACCESS table with in-frame rearrangements only. Some clones are missing; in checked studies, unresolved V genes explain under half, and the rest has no known cause. Counted in this sample were a few hundred thousand clones; approximately 84% of them appeared once. The ten largest make up around 7.8% of the sample. Sample: peripheral blood. All receptors derive from a human donor in a cohort sampled during active COVID-19.

Remarks on this clone: At the DNA level, this CDR3 is encoded by other sequences in the same sample as well. The chain combines TRBV29-1 with TRBJ2-3, with D perhaps matching TRBD1 (6 bases). Deletions cut 6 bases from V and 0 bases from J, with 7 bases between. The CDR3 has 12 amino acids. The germline CDR1 and CDR2 sequences are SQVTM and ANQGSEA. CDR3 amino acids: CSVTGSTDTQYF. The CDR3 DNA is TGCAGCGTAACAGGGAGCACAGATACGCAGTATTTT.

The count of this clone is one. The chain recombines TRBV7-9 with TRBJ2-3; 7 bases line up with TRBD2. Germline lookup yields CDR1 SEHNR and CDR2 FQNEAQ (reference sequence). This CDR3 comprises 16 residues. With 0 bases clipped from V and 4 bases from J, the junction kept 7 bases outside the gene matches. The CDR3 sequence: CASSLAAGELPDTQYF. The CDR3, as DNA: TGTGCCAGCAGCTTAGCGGCGGGAGAGCTCCCAGATACGCAGTATTTT.

This clone was found once. The chain joins TRBV7-2 to TRBJ2-7; 14 bases align to TRBD2. The CDR3 is 16 residues long. With V trimmed by 0 bases and J by 5 bases, 3 bases remained unmatched. Looked up from germline, CDR1 is SGHTA and CDR2 is FQGNSA. The CDR3 loop is CASSLAGTSGGHEQYF. CDR3 sequence (DNA): TGTGCCAGCAGCTTAGCTGGGACTAGCGGGGGCCACGAGCAGTACTTC.

The J gene is TRBJ2-5, the V gene TRBV5-4, with D possibly being TRBD1 (5 bases). The CDR3 length is 15 residues. Germline V CDR1 and CDR2: SGHNT, YYREEE (reference sequence). V dropped 0 bases and J dropped 5 bases, with 14 bases sitting between them. The CDR3 DNA sequence: TGTGCCAGCAGCTTGGAAACCCATCCAGGGGAGACCCAGTACTTC. The encoded protein is CASSLETHPGETQYF.

This chain joins TRBV7-3 and TRBJ2-1; no clear D gene. Germline CDR1 is SGHTA and CDR2 is FQGTGA. This CDR3 is built from 15 residues. V shed 1 base and J shed 0 bases, with 7 bases lying between them. CDR3 coding DNA: TGTGCCAGCAGCTTAAGTAGGAGCTCCTACAATGAGCAGTTCTTC. Its translation: CASSLSRSSYNEQFF.

The sample holds one count of this clone. The V gene is TRBV4-2, the J gene TRBJ2-3; 8 positions agree with TRBD2. The CDR3 covers 16 residues. Germline CDR1 LGHNA, CDR2 YNFKEQ. V shed 1 base, J shed 6 bases, and the junction held 9 bases outside the gene matches. The CDR3 reads CASSQGTGGALDTQYF. CDR3 nucleotides: TGTGCCAGCAGCCAAGGGACCGGGGGGGCCCTTGATACGCAGTATTTT.

Comments on this clone: This same CDR3 is encoded by further DNA sequences in the sample. The V call is TRBV10-3, the J call TRBJ2-7; possible D gene TRBD2, 5 bases. CDR1 ENHRY and CDR2 SYGVKD come from the germline V gene. The CDR3 sequence is 12 residues long. V was clipped by 6 bases and J by 3 bases, with 9 bases between them. The CDR3 loop reads CAISGVGYEQYF. The CDR3 nucleotides read TGTGCCATCAGCGGGGTCGGCTACGAGCAGTACTTC.

The chain joins TRBV27 to TRBJ1-3, with D perhaps matching TRBD1 (5 bases). CDR1 MNHEY and CDR2 SMNVEV come from the germline V gene (reference sequence). CDR3 length: 14 amino acids. V dropped 8 bases and J dropped 3 bases, with 14 bases sitting between them. The CDR3: CASGRVGGGNTIYF. In DNA form, the CDR3 reads TGTGCCAGCGGCAGGGTGGGCGGTGGAAACACCATATATTTT.

The chain links TRBV18 to TRBJ2-1; 9 nucleotides match TRBD2. CDR1 and CDR2 from the germline V gene are KGHSH and LQKENI. This CDR3 has 17 amino acids. After removal of 6 bases from V and 0 bases from J, the junction contained 9 bases not matched to a gene. The CDR3 spells CASSPEREAYSYNEQFF. The CDR3 DNA reads as TGTGCCAGCTCTCCTGAGCGGGAGGCTTACTCCTACAATGAGCAGTTCTTC.

The J gene is TRBJ2-5, the V gene TRBV5-1; 8 nucleotides match TRBD2. With V trimmed by 0 bases and J by 5 bases, 9 bases remained unmatched. The CDR3 has 16 residues. The germline CDR1 and CDR2 sequences are SGHRS and YFSETQ. This CDR3 reads CASSLGSGSIWETQYF. The CDR3, as DNA: TGCGCCAGCAGCTTGGGAAGCGGGAGTATTTGGGAGACCCAGTACTTC.

This clone was counted once. This sequence joins TRBV19 and TRBJ1-4; D is uncertain. This CDR3 spans 15 amino acids. Trimming pared 1 base from V and 5 bases from J, leaving 11 bases between. CDR1 and CDR2 from the germline V gene are LNHDA and SQIVND (reference sequence). CDR3 bases: TGTGCCAGTAGTATAGGAACAGTACAGAATGAAAAACTGTTTTTT. This encodes CASSIGTVQNEKLFF.

The CDR3 region is CATSRGFVAGQGLIRETQYF. CDR3 in DNA: TGTGCCACCAGCAGAGGATTCGTCGCCGGACAGGGGCTCATCAGGGAGACCCAGTACTTC. The chain is built from TRBV15 and TRBJ2-5, with 9 bases matching TRBD1. Trimming at V came to 1 base and at J to 5 bases, leaving 20 bases not matched to a gene. The CDR3 runs 20 residues. CDR1 LNHNV and CDR2 YYDKDF come from the germline V gene (reference sequence).

The chain carries TRBV2 and TRBJ2-5, with TRBD2 matching over 8 bases. CDR3 length: 14 residues. CDR1 is SNHLY, CDR2 FYNNEI, per germline. V was clipped by 6 bases and J by 7 bases; unmatched bases: 10. The CDR3 here is CASRGASGFGTQYF. DNA of the CDR3: TGTGCCAGCAGGGGGGCTAGCGGGTTCGGGACCCAGTACTTC.

The V call is TRBV2, the J call TRBJ1-5, with D hard to call. V was trimmed by 8 bases and J by 2 bases, leaving 13 bases between them. The CDR3 is 14 residues long. Germline CDR1 SNHLY, CDR2 FYNNEI. The CDR3 nucleotides read TGTGCCAGCCAAGACATCGGTGGCAATCAGCCCCAGCATTTT. This gives the protein CASQDIGGNQPQHF.

The CDR3 region has the DNA TGTGCCACCAGCAGAAAGGGACAGGACGTTGAAGCTTTCTTT. This codes for CATSRKGQDVEAFF. The gene calls are TRBV15 and TRBJ1-1, with 8 bases matching TRBD1. With 2 bases clipped from V and 7 bases from J, the junction kept 6 bases outside the gene matches. Germline assignment: CDR1 LNHNV and CDR2 YYDKDF (reference sequence). This CDR3 region has 14 residues.

This chain joins TRBV7-9 and TRBJ2-7; a possible D gene is TRBD2 (5 bases). With 5 bases removed from V and 7 bases from J, the gap between germline ends came to 12 bases. The CDR3 length is 12 residues. The germline V gene has CDR1 SEHNR and CDR2 FQNEAQ (reference sequence). The DNA for the CDR3 is TGTGCCAGCAGCGCACGGGGTAAGGAGCAGTACTTC. Its translation: CASSARGKEQYF.

The gene calls are TRBV18 and TRBJ2-1, with TRBD1 matching 7 bases. The germline V gene encodes CDR1 KGHSH and CDR2 LQKENI. V shed 4 bases, J shed 6 bases, and the junction held 6 bases outside the gene matches. This CDR3 region has 14 residues. In DNA form, the CDR3 reads TGTGCCAGCTCACGATCGACAGGGACCAATGAGCAGTTCTTC. Protein: CASSRSTGTNEQFF.

In its sample, this clone was seen a few times. The rearrangement joins TRBV6-2 or TRBV6-3 to TRBJ2-1, with 8 bases matching TRBD2. The length of the CDR3 is 15 residues. The junction had 10 bases not matched to a gene; V was cut back by 5 bases and J by 7 bases. Germline V gives CDR1 MNHEY, CDR2 SVGEGT. CDR3 region: CASSRLGLVPNEQFF. In DNA form, the CDR3 reads TGTGCCAGCAGTAGGCTGGGACTAGTACCTAATGAGCAGTTCTTC.

The chain recombines TRBV6-5 with TRBJ2-7, with a tentative D call TRBD2 (6 bases). Trimming stripped 10 bases from V and 3 bases from J, with 19 bases between. The CDR3 totals 14 residues. The germline CDR1 and CDR2 sequences are MNHEY and SVGAGI. In DNA, the CDR3 is TGTGCCACCAGAAAGTGGGGGGAAAACTACGAGCAGTACTTC. Encoded protein: CATRKWGENYEQYF.

The rearrangement links TRBV15 to TRBJ2-7; TRBD1 agrees at 7 bases. V shed 4 bases and J 2 bases; nucleotides not matched to a gene: 5. Germline CDR1 and CDR2: LNHNV and YYDKDF (reference sequence). This CDR3 contains 14 residues. This chain's CDR3 is CATSKDRVTYEQYF. The CDR3 DNA reads TGTGCCACCAGCAAAGACAGGGTAACCTACGAGCAGTACTTC.

The chain has TRBV5-8 and TRBJ2-6; TRBD1 agrees at 8 bases. Germline CDR1 reads SGHTS; CDR2 reads YDEGEE. V lost 5 bases, J lost 0 bases, and 13 bases stayed unmatched. This CDR3 comprises 19 residues. The CDR3 spells CASRFGGQGASSGANVLTF. CDR3 coding DNA: TGTGCCAGCAGATTTGGTGGCCAGGGGGCCAGCTCTGGGGCCAACGTCCTGACTTTC. The variable domain in full, with the rest retrieved from reference TRBV5-8 and TRBJ2-6, is EAGVTQSPTHLIKTRGQQATLRCSPISGHTSVYWYQQALGLGLQFLLWYDEGEERNRGNFPPRFSGRQFPNYSSELNVNALELEDSALYLCASRFGGQGASSGANVLTFGAGSRLTVL.

V and J are TRBV10-1 and TRBJ2-7; 7 positions match TRBD2. V lost 3 bases, J lost 3 bases, and 11 bases stayed unmatched. The CDR3 is 16 residues long. Per germline, CDR1 WNHNN and CDR2 SYGVQD (reference sequence). This chain's CDR3 is CASSDLTAGGFYEQYF. As DNA, the CDR3 is TGCGCCAGCAGTGATCTGACCGCCGGGGGGTTCTACGAGCAGTACTTC.

The CDR3 sequence: CASSSHPTGYTF. The CDR3 DNA reads as TGTGCCAGCAGTTCCCACCCGACAGGCTACACCTTC. This rearrangement joins TRBV6-5 to TRBJ1-2; D gene ambiguous. The V gene lost 4 bases and the J gene lost 8 bases, with 11 bases spanning the gap. The length of the CDR3 is 12 residues. Germline assignment: CDR1 MNHEY and CDR2 SVGAGI.

This clone appeared a single time. V gene TRBV9 combines with J gene TRBJ1-6; 7 nucleotides agree with TRBD1. Germline CDR1 and CDR2: SGDLS and YYNGEE. CDR3 length: 17 residues. The V and J ends lost 4 bases and 10 bases, in that order; junction bases with no gene match: 17. The CDR3 bases are TGTGCCAGCAGCCGGGGTGTGAGTTCGGGAGGGGGCTCACCCCTCCACTTT. Translated: CASSRGVSSGGGSPLHF.

This clone was seen a handful of times. The chain uses TRBV2 and TRBJ1-4; TRBD1 might be the D (5 bases). Trimming removed 3 bases from V and 4 bases from J, with 12 bases in between. CDR3 size: 15 residues. Germline V gene lookup returns CDR1 SNHLY and CDR2 FYNNEI. CDR3 nucleotides: TGTGCCAGCAGTGACGGTAGACAGTTTAATGAAAAACTGTTTTTT. Protein: CASSDGRQFNEKLFF.

The chain employs TRBV5-3 and TRBJ2-5, with 8 bases lining up with TRBD1. TRBV5-3 is classed as an ORF, of uncertain function. This CDR3 has 16 residues. J lost 5 bases, V lost 5 bases, and 14 bases had no gene match. Here the CDR3 reads CARRFRGQGGGETQYF. The CDR3 DNA follows: TGTGCCAGAAGATTCCGTGGACAGGGCGGAGGGGAGACCCAGTACTTC.

Regarding this clone: Other DNA variants within this sample encode the same CDR3. CDR3 sequence reads: CASSVGLAGGGDTQYF. CDR3 in DNA: TGTGCCAGCAGCGTAGGCCTAGCGGGGGGTGGAGATACGCAGTATTTT. This chain links TRBV9 with TRBJ2-3; 11 bases map to TRBD2. CDR1 and CDR2 from the germline V gene are SGDLS and YYNGEE. V lost 0 bases to trimming and J lost 5 bases; unmatched junction nucleotides: 5. The CDR3 sequence is 16 residues long.

The V gene is TRBV7-2, the J gene TRBJ1-4, with 10 bases that match TRBD1. The length of the CDR3 is 16 residues. With 0 bases clipped from V and 8 bases from J, the junction kept 6 bases outside the gene matches. Looked up from germline, CDR1 is SGHTA and CDR2 is FQGNSA. The CDR3 nucleotides read TGTGCCAGCAGCTTAGCTCGGACAGGGGGAGGCGAAAAACTGTTTTTT. It yields the protein CASSLARTGGGEKLFF. The full variable domain, with the rest looked up from reference TRBV7-2 and TRBJ1-4, is GAGVSQSPSNKVTEKGKDVELRCDPISGHTALYWYRQSLGQGLEFLIYFQGNSAPDKSGLPSDRFSAERTGGSVSTLTIQRTQQEDSAVYLCASSLARTGGGEKLFFGSGTQLSVL.

This clone was counted ten times or more. The chain links TRBV12-3 or TRBV12-4 to TRBJ2-5, with D possibly TRBD1 on 5 matching bases. The length of the CDR3 is 13 residues. V was cut by 2 bases and J by 5 bases, with 9 bases left in between. The CDR3, as DNA: TGTGCCAGCAGTTTATCCAGGGTGGAGACCCAGTACTTC. Protein product: CASSLSRVETQYF.